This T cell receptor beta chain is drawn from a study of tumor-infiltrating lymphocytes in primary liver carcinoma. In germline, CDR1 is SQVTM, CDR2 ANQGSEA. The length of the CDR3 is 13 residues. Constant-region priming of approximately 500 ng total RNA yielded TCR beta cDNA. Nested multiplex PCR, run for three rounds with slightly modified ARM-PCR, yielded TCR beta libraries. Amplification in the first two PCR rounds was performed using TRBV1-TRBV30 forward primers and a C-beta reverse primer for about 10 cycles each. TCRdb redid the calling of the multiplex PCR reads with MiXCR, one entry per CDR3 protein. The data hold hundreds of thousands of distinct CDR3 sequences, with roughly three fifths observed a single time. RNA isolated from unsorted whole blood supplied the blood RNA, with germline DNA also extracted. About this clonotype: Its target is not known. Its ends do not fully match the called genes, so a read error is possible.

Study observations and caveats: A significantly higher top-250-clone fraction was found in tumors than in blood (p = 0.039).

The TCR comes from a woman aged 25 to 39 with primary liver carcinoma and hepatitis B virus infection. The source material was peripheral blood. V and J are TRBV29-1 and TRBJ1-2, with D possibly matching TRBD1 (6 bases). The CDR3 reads CSDGSGADYGYTF. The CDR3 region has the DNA TGCAGCGACGGCTCGGGGGCGGACTATGGCTACACCTTT.